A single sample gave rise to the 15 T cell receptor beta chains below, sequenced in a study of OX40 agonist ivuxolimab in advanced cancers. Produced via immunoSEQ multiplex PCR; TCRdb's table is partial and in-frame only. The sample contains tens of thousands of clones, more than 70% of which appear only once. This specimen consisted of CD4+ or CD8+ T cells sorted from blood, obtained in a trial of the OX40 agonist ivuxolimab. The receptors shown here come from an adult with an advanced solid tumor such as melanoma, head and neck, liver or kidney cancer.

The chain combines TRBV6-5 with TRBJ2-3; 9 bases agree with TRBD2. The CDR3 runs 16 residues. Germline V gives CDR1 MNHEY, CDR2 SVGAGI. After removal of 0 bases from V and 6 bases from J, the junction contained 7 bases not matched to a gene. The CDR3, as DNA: TGTGCCAGCAGTTACTCCCTAGCGGGGCCCAGGGATACGCAGTATTTT. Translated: CASSYSLAGPRDTQYF.

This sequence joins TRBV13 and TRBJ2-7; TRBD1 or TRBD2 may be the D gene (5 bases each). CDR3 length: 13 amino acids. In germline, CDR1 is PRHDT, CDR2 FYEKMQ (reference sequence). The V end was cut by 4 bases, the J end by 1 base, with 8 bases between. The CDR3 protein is CASSWGSSYEQYF. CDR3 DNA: TGTGCCAGCAGCTGGGGGAGTTCCTACGAGCAGTACTTC. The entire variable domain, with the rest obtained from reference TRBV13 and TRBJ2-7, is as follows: AAGVIQSPRHLIKEKRETATLKCYPIPRHDTVYWYQQGPGQDPQFLISFYEKMQSDKGSIPDRFSAQQFSDYHSELNMSSLELGDSALYFCASSWGSSYEQYFGPGTRLTVT.

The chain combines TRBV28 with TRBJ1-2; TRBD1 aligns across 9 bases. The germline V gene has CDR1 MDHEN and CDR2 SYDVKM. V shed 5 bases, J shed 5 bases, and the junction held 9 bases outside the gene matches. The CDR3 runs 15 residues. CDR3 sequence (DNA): TGTGCCAGCAGTCATCGGGGGACAGGGTCGTATGGCTACACCTTC. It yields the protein CASSHRGTGSYGYTF.

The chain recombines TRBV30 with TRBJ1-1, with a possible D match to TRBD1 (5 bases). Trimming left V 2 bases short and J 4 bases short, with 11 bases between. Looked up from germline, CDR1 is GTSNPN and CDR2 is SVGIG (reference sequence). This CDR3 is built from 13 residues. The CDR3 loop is CAWSRPGGTEAFF. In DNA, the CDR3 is TGTGCCTGGAGTCGCCCGGGGGGCACTGAAGCTTTCTTT.

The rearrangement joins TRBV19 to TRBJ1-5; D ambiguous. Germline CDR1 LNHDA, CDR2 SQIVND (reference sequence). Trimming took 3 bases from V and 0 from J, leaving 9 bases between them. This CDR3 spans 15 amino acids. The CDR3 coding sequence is TGTGCCAGTAGTATTTTTGAATATAGCAATCAGCCCCAGCATTTT. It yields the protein CASSIFEYSNQPQHF.

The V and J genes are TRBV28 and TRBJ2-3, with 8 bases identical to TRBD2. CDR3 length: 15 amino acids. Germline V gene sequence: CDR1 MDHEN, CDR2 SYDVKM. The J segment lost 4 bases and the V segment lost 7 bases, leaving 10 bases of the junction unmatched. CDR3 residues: CASTWTGGAPDTQYF. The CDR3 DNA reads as TGTGCCAGCACATGGACGGGAGGGGCCCCAGATACGCAGTATTTT.

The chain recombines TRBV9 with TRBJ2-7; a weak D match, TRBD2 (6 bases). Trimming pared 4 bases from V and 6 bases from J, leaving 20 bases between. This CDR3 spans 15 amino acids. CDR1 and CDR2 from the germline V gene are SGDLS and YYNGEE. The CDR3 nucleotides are TGTGCCAGCAGCCCAACCGCGGGACTCCTTGGCGAGCAGTACTTC. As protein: CASSPTAGLLGEQYF. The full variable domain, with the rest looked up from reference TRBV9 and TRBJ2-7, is DSGVTQTPKHLITATGQRVTLRCSPRSGDLSVYWYQQSLDQGLQFLIQYYNGEERAKGNILERFSAQQFPDLHSELNLSSLELGDSALYFCASSPTAGLLGEQYFGPGTRLTVT.

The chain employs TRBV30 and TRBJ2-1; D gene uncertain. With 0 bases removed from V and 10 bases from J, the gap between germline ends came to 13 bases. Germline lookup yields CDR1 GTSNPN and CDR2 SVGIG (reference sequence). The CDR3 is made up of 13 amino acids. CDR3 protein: CAWSVVATREQFF. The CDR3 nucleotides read TGTGCCTGGAGTGTAGTCGCGACAAGGGAGCAGTTCTTC.

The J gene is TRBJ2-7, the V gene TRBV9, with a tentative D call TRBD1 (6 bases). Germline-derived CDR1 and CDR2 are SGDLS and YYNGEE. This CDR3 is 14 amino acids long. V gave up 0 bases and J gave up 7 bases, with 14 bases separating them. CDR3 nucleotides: TGTGCCAGCAGCGTAGTACCAGGGGAGAGGGAGCAGTACTTC. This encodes CASSVVPGEREQYF.

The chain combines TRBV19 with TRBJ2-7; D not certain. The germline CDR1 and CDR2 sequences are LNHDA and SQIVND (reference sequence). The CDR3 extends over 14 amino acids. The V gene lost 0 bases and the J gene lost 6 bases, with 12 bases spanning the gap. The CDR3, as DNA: TGTGCCAGTAGTATAGATCTATACAGAGGCGAGCAGTACTTC. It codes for CASSIDLYRGEQYF.

CDR3 sequence: CASGSGPYNEQFF. CDR3 DNA: TGTGCCAGCGGTAGCGGACCATACAATGAGCAGTTCTTC. V usage is TRBV25-1 and J usage is TRBJ2-1, with a weak D call TRBD2 (6 bases). There are 13 residues in the CDR3. V lost 8 bases and J 4 bases, leaving 12 bases between the germline ends. Germline assignment: CDR1 MGHDK and CDR2 SYGVNS.

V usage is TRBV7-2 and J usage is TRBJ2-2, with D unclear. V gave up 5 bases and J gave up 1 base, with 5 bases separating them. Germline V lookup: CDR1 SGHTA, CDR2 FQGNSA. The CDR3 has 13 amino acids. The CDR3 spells CASSLLNTGELFF. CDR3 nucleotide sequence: TGTGCCAGCAGCCTTCTGAACACCGGGGAGCTGTTTTTT.

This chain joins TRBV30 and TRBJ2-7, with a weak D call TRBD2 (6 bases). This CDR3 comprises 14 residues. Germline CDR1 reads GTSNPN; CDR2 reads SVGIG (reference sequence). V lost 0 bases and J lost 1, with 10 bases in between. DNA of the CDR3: TGTGCCTGGAGTGTACTAGCCGTTTCCTACGAGCAGTACTTC. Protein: CAWSVLAVSYEQYF.

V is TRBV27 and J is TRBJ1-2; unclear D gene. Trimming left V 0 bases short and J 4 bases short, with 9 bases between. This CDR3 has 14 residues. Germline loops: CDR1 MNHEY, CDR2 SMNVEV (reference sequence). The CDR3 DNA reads TGTGCCAGCAGTTTATCACCAGGTGCCTATGGCTACACCTTC. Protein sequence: CASSLSPGAYGYTF.

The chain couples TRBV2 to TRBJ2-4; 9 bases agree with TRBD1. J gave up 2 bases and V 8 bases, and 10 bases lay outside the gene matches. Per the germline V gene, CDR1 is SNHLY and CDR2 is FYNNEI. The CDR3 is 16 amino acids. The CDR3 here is CASPYRGLPSKNIQYF. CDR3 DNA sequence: TGTGCCAGCCCCTACAGGGGGCTCCCTTCCAAAAACATTCAGTACTTC.